The T cell receptor beta chain under discussion was sequenced for a study of PD-1 blockade in classical Hodgkin lymphoma. Whole-study findings and limits: By C4D1, diversity of CD4+ TCRs had risen significantly, whereas that of CD8+ TCRs had not.

Germline V gives CDR1 MDHEN, CDR2 SYDVKM. The CDR3 consists of 12 residues. With 11 bases removed from V and 3 bases from J, the gap between germline ends came to 11 bases. This clone has just a few counts. What it binds is unknown. Assay used: immunoSEQ multiplex PCR; TCRdb lists only in-frame clones, some missing. Of about 28,000 clones listed, 60% to 75% are singletons. All the patients suffered relapse after autologous stem cell transplantation, and brentuximab vedotin exposure differed. Here the sequenced sample was peripheral blood mononuclear cells (PBMCs), taken before the second cycle of nivolumab. The chain uses TRBV28 and TRBJ2-1, with D perhaps TRBD1 (6 bases). This receptor was taken from a human donor with classical Hodgkin lymphoma. The chain's CDR3 is CAGGHRYNEQFF. The CDR3 nucleotides are TGTGCCGGGGGACACCGCTACAATGAGCAGTTCTTC.